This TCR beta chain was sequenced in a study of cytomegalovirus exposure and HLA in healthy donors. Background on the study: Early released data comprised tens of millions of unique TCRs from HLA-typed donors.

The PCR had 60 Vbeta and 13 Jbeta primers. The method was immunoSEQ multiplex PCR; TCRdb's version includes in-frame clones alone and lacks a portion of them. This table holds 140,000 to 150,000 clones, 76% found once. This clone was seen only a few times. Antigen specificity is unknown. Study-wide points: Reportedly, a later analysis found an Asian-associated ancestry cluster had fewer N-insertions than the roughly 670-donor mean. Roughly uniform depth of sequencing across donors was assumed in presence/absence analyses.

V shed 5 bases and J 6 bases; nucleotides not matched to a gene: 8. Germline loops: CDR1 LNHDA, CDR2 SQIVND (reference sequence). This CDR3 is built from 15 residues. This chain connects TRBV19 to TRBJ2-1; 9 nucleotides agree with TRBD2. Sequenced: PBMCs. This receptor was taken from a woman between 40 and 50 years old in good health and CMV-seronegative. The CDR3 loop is CASSQLAGPFNEQFF. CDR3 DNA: TGTGCCAGTAGTCAGCTAGCGGGGCCTTTCAATGAGCAGTTCTTC.